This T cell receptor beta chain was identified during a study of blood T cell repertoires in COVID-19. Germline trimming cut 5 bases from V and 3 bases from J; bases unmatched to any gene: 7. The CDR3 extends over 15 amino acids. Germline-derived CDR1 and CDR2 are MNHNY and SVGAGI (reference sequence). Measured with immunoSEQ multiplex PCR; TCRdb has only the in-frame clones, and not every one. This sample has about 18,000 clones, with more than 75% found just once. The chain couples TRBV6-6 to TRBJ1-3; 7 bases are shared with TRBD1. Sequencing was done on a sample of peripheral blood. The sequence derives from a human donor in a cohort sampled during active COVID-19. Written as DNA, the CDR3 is TGTGCCAGCAGTCGGGACAGTGCCCTTGGAAACACCATATATTTT. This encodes CASSRDSALGNTIYF.